Given below is one T cell receptor (beta chain) in context. Its antigen remains unknown. TCRdb re-called the 5' RACE reads and shows each CDR3 protein once, DNA omitted. The record lists thousands of distinct CDR3 sequences, of which the ten most abundant hold less than 80%. These data originate in a study of T cells expressing NK-cell markers. At the level of the study: Cells sorted as CD3+CD56+NKG2C+, CD3+CD56+NKG2C- and CD3+CD56-NKG2C+ T cells supplied the TCR beta repertoires. Eight donors were sequenced, seven testing HCMV-seropositive and one testing seronegative. Findings of the study overall: Five to seven of the donors carried dominant NKG2C+ clonotypes that took up roughly 1.0-7.5% of their CD8+ T cells.

The CDR3 has 13 residues. Germline CDR1 SGHTA, CDR2 FQGNSA. Sequencing used blood T cells: a sorted CD56 or NKG2C T cell subset, CD4+ or CD8+ T cells, or bulk PBMC T cells (not recorded which). This receptor was obtained from a man aged 18-75 years in good health. V and J are TRBV7-2 and TRBJ1-1. The chain's CDR3 is CASSLMGYTEAFF.